The clone carrying this T cell receptor (beta chain) was seen just once. Its antigen remains unidentified. This sample was taken from a study of Ad26.COV2.S vaccination and SARS-CoV-2 variants. The table came from immunoSEQ multiplex PCR; TCRdb's copy has only in-frame clones and leaves some out. The sample includes around 450,000 clones, roughly nine tenths of them seen just once. Treatment defined: around 19 received Ad26.COV2.S at low or high dose, single or two shots; several received placebo; per-sample allocation not given. The samples date from day 63 after the first vaccine or placebo injection. Study-level points and caveats: Vaccinees and placebo recipients showed similar non-spike TCR breadth.

Germline V CDR1 and CDR2: KGHSH, LQKENI. CDR3 length: 16 amino acids. V was clipped by 3 bases and J by 4 bases; unmatched bases: 8. Sequencing was performed on peripheral blood, taken in a trial of Ad26.COV2.S vaccine versus placebo. The chain couples TRBV18 to TRBJ2-4; TRBD1 matches 8 bases. The clonotype was recovered from a person between 18 and 65 years old who received the Ad26.COV2.S COVID-19 vaccine or a placebo. The CDR3 is CASSPLPRDRKNIQYF. CDR3 bases: TGTGCCAGCTCACCGCTCCCCAGGGACAGGAAAAACATTCAGTACTTC.